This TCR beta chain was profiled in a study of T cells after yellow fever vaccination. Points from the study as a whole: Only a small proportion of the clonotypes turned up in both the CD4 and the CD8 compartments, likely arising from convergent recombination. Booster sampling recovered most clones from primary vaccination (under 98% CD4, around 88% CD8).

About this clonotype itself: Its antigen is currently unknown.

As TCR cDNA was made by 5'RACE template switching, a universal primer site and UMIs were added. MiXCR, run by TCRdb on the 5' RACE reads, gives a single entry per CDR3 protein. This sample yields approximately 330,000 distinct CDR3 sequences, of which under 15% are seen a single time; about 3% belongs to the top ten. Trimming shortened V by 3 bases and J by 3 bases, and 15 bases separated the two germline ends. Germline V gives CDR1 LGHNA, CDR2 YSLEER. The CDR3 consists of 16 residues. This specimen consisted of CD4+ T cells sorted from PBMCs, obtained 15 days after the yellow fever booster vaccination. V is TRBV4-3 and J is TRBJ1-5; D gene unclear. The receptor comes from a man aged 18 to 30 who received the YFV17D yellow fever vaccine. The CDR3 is CASSQDAGSLNQPQHF. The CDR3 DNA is TGCGCCAGCAGCCAGGACGCGGGGAGCCTCAATCAGCCCCAGCATTTT.